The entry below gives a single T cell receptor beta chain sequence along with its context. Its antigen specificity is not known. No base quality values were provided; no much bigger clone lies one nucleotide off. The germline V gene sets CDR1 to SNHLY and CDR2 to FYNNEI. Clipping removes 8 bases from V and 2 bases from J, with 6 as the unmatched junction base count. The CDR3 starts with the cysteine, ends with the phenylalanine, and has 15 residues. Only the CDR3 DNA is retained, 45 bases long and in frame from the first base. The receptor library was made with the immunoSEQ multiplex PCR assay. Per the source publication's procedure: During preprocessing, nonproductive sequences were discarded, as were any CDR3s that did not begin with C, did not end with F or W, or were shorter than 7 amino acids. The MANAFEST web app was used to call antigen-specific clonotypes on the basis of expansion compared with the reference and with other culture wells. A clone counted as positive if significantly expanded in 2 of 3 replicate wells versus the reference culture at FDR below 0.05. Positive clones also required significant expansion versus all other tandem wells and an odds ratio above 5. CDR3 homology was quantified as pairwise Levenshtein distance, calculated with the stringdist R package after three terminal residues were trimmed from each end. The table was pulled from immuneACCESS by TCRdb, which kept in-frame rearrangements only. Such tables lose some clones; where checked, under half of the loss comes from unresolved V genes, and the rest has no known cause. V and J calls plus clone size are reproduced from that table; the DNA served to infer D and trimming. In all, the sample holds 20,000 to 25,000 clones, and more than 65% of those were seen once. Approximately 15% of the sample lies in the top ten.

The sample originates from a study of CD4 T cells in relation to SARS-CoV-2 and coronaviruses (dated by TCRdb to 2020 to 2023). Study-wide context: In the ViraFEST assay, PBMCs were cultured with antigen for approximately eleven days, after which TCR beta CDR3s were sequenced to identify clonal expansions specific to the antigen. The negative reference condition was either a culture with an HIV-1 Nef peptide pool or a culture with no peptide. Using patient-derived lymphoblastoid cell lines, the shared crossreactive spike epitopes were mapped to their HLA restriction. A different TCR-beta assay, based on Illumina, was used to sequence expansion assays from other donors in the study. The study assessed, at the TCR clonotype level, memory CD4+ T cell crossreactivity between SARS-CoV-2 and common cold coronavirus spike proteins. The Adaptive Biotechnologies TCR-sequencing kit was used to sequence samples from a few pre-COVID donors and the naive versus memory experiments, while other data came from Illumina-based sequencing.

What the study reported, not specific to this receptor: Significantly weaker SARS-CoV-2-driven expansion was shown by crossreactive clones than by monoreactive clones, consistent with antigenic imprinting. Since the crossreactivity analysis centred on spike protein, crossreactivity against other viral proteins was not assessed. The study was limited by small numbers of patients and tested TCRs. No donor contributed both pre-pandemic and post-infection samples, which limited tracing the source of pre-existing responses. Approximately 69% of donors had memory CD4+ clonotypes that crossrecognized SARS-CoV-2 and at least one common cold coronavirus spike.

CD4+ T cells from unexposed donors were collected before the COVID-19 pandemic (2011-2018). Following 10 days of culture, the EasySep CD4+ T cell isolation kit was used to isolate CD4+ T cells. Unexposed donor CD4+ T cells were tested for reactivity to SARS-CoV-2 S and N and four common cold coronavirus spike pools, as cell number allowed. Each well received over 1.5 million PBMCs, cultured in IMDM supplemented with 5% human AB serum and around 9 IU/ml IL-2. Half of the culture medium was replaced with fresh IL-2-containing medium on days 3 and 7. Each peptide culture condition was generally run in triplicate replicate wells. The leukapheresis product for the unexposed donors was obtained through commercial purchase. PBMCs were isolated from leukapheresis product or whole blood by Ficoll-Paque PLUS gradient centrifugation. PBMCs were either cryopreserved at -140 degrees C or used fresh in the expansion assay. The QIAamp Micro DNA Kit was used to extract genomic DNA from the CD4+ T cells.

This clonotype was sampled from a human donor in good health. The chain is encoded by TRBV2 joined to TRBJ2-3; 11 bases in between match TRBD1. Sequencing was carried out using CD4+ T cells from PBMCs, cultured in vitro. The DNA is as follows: TGTGCCAGCGTACCGGGACAGGGGGTCACAGATACGCAGTATTTT. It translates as CASVPGQGVTDTQYF.